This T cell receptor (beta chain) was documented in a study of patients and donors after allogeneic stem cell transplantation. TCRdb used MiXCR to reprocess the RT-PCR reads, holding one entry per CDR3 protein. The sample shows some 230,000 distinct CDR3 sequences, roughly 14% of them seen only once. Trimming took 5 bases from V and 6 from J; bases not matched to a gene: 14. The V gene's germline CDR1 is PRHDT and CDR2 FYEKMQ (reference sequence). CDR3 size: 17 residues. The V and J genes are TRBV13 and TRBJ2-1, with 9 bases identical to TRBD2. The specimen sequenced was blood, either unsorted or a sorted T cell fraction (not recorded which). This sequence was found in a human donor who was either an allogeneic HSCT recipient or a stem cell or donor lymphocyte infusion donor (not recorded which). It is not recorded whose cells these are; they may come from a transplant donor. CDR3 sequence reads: CASSHRGGLAGTNEQFF. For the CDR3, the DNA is TGTGCCAGCAGCCATCGGGGGGGGCTAGCGGGAACCAATGAGCAGTTCTTC.